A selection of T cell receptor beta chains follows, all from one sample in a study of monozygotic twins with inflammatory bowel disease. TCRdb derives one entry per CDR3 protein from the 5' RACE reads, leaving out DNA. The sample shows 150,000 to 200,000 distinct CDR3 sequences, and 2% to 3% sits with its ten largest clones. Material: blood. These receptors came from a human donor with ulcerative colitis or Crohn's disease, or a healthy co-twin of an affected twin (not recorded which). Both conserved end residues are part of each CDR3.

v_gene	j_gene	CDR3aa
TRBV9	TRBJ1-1	CASSLQGDLNTEAFF
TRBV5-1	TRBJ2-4	CASSPVASVENIQYF
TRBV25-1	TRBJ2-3	CASSESSGGGDTQYF
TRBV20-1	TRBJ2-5	CSARVPRQVLMETQYF
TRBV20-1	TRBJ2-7	CSARDVGRLAGGYEQYF
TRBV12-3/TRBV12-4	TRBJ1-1	CASSNYRGYPPLTFF
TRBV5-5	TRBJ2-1	CASSFTGGISYNEQFF
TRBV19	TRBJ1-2	CASSLQGSNYGYTF
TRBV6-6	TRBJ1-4	CASKKGLAEEKLFF
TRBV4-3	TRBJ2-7	CASSQDRDSETYEQYF
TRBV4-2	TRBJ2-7	CASSQESGPFYEQYF
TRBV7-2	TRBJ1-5	CASRMRAGSNQPQHF
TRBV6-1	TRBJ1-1	CASSGGEYMNTEAFF
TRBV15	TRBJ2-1	CATSREGSLGNEQFF
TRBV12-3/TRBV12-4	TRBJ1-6	CASSLARSSPLHF
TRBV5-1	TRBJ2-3	CASSPRRTDTQYF
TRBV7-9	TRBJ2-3	CASSLAGSSQDTQYF
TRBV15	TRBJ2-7	CATSRDLAAPLGNF
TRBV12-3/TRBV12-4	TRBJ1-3	CASGVSSGNTIYF
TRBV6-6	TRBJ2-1	CASGTYNEQFF
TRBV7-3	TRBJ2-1	CASSLTGRVDEQFF
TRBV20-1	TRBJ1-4	CSARDRQGANEKLFF
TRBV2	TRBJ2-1	CASTLGLAPRGGNEQFF
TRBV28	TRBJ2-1	CASSPGQGNWVYEQFF
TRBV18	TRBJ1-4	CASSPRVEDRGKEKLFF
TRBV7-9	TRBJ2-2	CASSSGLGRTGELFF
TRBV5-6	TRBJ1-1	CASTKQGGKAFF
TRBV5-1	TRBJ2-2	CASSLVDRENTGELFF
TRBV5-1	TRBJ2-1	CASSLFEGEQFF
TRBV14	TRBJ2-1	CASSQIRGGNEQFF
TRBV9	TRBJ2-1	CASSALAGGQFF
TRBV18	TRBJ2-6	CASSQRQGAGANVLTF
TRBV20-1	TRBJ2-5	CSARDGSDDTETQYF
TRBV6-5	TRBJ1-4	CASSYLGQGQEKLFF
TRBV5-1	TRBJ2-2	CASSPRGTGELFF
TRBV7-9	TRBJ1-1	CASSPRRTNTEAFF
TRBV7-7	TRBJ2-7	CASSPGPGGSYEQYF
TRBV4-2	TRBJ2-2	CASSQDLGYSGLAGLNTGELFF
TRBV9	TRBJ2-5	CASSILPSETQYF
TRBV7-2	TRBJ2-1	CASGDPTGHDNEQFF
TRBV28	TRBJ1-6	CASSQLGARFPSPLHF
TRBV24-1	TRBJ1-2	CATSDQNSGAYGYTF
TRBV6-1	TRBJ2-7	CASSEGTGGSYEQYF
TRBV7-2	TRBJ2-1	CASSLWPSEQFF
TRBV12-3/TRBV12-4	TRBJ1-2	CASSRYYVYGYTF
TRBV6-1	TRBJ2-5	CASNPEGLAVGGETQYF
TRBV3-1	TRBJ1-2	CASSRAVGGYTF
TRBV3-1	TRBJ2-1	CASSQSSDTNEQFF
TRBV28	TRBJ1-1	CASTFQGANTEAFF
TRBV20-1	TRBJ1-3	CSAEDRTLSGNTIYF
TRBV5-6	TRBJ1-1	CASSLGRGGTEAFF
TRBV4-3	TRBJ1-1	CASSPKMGTFMNTEAFF
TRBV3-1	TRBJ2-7	CASSPPLAGASYEQYF
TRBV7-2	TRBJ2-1	CASSQAGAGYNEQFF
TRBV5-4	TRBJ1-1	CASSTGQVSNTEAFF
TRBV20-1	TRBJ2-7	CSAPRGQTYEQYF
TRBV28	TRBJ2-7	CASSNTGTEGYEQYF
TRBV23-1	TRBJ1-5	CASSQGWPERNQPQHF
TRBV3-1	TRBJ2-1	CASSQDLRTGLNNEQFF